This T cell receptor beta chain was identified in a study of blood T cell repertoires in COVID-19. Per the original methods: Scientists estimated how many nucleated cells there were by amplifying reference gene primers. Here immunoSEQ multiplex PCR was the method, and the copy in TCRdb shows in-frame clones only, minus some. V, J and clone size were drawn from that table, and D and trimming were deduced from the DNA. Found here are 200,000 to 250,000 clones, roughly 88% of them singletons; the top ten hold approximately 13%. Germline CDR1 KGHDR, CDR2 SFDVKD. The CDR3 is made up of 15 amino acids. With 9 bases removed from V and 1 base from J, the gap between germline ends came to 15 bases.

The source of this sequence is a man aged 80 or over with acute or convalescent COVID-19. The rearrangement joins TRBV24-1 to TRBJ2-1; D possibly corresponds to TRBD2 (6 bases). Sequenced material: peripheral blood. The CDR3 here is CATGVEGGSYNEQFF. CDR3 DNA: TGTGCCACCGGGGTGGAGGGAGGTTCCTACAATGAGCAGTTCTTC.